This T cell receptor beta chain comes out of a study of human T cells and chemical hapten exposure. For the study at large: Small discrepancies in pooled library volume mainly accounted for the varying TCR yields per sample. Study results and limitations: Patch test score was positively correlated with the counts of TCRs that had expanded at PT1.

Specified time point: pre-sensitization, week 0. Treatment in this sample: therapeutic diphenylcyclopropenone sensitization with weekly scalp DPC. This clonotype was seen at least ten times. Its cognate antigen is unknown. MiXCR, run by TCRdb on the RACE reads, gives a single entry per CDR3 protein. This repertoire shows around 62,000 distinct CDR3 sequences, about 7% found once; its top ten account for under 2%. This specimen consisted of whole blood, obtained in connection with sensitization to the hapten diphenylcyclopropenone (DPC). This TCR was sampled from a woman aged 25-40 years with alopecia areata. Some clones in this sample may be carry-over from other donors' samples.

CDR3 in amino acids: CASSLDQGHNEQFF. CDR3 coding DNA: TGTGCCAGCAGCTTGGATCAGGGCCACAATGAGCAGTTCTTC. The gene calls are TRBV5-4 and TRBJ2-1, with D possibly being TRBD1 (5 bases). V shed 0 bases and J shed 5 bases, with 9 bases lying between them. Germline V gives CDR1 SGHNT, CDR2 YYREEE (reference sequence). CDR3 length equals 14 residues.